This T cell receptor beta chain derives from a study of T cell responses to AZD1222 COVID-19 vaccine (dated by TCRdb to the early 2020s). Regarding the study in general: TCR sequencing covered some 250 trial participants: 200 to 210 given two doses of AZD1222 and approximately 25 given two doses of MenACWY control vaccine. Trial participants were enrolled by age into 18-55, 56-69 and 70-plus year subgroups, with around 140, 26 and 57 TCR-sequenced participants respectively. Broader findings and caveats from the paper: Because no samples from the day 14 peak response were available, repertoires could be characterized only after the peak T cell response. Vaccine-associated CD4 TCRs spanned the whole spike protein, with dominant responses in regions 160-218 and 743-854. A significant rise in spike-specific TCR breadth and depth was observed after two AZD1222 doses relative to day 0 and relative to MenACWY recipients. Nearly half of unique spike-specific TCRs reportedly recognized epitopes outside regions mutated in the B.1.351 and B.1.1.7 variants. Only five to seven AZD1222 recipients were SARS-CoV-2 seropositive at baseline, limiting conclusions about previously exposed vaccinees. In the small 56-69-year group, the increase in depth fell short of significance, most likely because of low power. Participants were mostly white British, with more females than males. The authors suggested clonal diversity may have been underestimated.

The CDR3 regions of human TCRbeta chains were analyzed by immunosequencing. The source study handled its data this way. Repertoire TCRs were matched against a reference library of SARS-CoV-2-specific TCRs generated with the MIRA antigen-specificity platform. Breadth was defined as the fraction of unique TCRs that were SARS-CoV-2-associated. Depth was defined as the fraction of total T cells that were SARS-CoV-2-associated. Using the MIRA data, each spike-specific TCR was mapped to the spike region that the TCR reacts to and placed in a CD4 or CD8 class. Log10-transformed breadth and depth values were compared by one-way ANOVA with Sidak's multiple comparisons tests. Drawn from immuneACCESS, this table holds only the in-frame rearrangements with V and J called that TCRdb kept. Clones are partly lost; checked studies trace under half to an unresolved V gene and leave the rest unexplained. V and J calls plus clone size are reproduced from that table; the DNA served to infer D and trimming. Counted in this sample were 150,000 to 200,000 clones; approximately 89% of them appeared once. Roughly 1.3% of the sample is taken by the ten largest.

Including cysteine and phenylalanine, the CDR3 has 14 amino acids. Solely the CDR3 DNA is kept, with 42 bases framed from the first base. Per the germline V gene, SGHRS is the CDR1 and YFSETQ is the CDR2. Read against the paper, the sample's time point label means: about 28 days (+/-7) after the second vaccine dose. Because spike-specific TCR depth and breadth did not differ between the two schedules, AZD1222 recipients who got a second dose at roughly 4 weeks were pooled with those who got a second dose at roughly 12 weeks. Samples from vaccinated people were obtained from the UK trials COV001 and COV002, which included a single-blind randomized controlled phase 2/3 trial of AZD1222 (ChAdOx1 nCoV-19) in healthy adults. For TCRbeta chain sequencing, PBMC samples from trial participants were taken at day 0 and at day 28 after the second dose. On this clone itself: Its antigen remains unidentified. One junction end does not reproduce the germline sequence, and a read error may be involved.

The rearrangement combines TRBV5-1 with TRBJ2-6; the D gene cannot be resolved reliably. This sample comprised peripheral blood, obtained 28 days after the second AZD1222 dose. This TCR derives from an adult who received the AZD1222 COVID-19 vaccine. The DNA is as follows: TGCGCGAGCAACCTTGGGGCTGGGGCCAACGTCCTGACTTTC. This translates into CASNLGAGANVLTF. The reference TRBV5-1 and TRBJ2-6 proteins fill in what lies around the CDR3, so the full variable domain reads KAGVTQTPRYLIKTRGQQVTLSCSPISGHRSVSWYQQTPGQGLQFLFEYFSETQRNKGNFPGRFSGRQFSNSRSEMNVSTLELGDSALYLCASNLGAGANVLTFGAGSRLTVL.